The source of this T cell receptor beta chain is a study of blood T cell repertoires in COVID-19. Study-level background: In each case, the material was cDNA or gDNA derived from T cells, B-cell-depleted T cells, or PBMCs.

V trimming: 2 bases; J trimming: 0 bases; junction bases outside the gene matches: 8. The CDR3 loop spans 17 amino acids. CDR1 and CDR2 from the germline V gene are MNHEY and SMNVEV (reference sequence). Authors' data handling: Reference gene primer amplification gave nucleated cell count estimates. Using immunoSEQ multiplex PCR, the repertoire was profiled, and TCRdb retains in-frame clones only, with some absent. The V and J calls and clone size come from that table; D and trimming were worked out from the DNA. The sample lists roughly 140,000 clones, more than 65% occurring once. The chain recombines TRBV27 with TRBJ2-3; 7 nucleotides align to TRBD2. This TCR derives from a woman in her fifties or sixties with acute or convalescent COVID-19. The sequencing sample was made of peripheral blood. CDR3 residues: CASSLHPAGSSTDTQYF. CDR3 nucleotides: TGTGCCAGCAGTTTACACCCAGCGGGGTCTAGCACAGATACGCAGTATTTT.